This T cell receptor (beta chain) was captured in a study of blood T cells in healthy people across ages. Next came a second PCR, run for about 6 to 11 cycles, which used a sample-barcoded 5' primer along with a J-beta primer mix. TCRdb passed the 5' RACE reads through MiXCR, listing each CDR3 protein once. The sample lists around 870,000 distinct CDR3 sequences; about 30% were seen once. The CDR3 loop spans 17 amino acids. Looked up from germline, CDR1 is LGHNA and CDR2 is YSLEER. Trimming took off 3 bases at V and 3 bases at J, with 18 bases between the two ends. The receptor comes from a woman older than 75 in good health. Source material: blood. V is TRBV4-3 and J is TRBJ2-1; D possibly corresponds to TRBD2 (6 bases). CDR3 loop: CASSQGRGLAHYNEQFF. CDR3 in DNA: TGCGCCAGCAGCCAGGGCCGGGGGTTGGCTCACTACAATGAGCAGTTCTTC.